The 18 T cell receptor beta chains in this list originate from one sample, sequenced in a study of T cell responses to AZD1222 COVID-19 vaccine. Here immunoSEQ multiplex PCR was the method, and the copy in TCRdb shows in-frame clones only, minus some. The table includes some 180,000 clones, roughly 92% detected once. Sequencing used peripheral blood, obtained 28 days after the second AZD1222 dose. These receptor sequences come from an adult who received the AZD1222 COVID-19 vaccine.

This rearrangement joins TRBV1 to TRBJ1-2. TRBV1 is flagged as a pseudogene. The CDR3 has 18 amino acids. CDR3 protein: CTSSQDFIPSRKPYGYTF. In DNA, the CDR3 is TGCACCAGCAGCCAAGATTTCATCCCATCCCGTAAGCCCTATGGCTACACCTTC.

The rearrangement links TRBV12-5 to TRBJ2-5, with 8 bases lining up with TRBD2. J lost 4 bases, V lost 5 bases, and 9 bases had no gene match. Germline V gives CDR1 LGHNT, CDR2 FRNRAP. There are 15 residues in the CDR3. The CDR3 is CASGPPSSGIETQYF. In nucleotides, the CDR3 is TGTGCTAGTGGTCCCCCCAGTAGCGGGATAGAGACCCAGTACTTC. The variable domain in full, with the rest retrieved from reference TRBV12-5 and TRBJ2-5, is DARVTQTPRHKVTEMGQEVTMRCQPILGHNTVFWYRQTMMQGLELLAYFRNRAPLDDSGMPKDRFSAEMPDATLATLKIQPSEPRDSAVYFCASGPPSSGIETQYFGPGTRLLVL.

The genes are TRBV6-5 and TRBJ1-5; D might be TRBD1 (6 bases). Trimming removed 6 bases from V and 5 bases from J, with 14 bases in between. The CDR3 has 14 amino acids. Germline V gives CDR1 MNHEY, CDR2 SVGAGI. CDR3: CASRGGQGHQPQHF. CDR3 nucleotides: TGTGCCAGCAGGGGGGGGCAGGGGCATCAGCCCCAGCATTTT.

The CDR3 coding sequence is TGTGCCAGTAGAAGTATGGGAGGTAGCAATCAGCCCCAGCATTTT. Translated: CASRSMGGSNQPQHF. The rearrangement joins TRBV19 to TRBJ1-5, with unresolved D. The CDR3 extends over 15 amino acids. The V gene lost 6 bases and the J gene lost 0 bases, with 12 bases spanning the gap. Per germline, CDR1 LNHDA and CDR2 SQIVND (reference sequence).

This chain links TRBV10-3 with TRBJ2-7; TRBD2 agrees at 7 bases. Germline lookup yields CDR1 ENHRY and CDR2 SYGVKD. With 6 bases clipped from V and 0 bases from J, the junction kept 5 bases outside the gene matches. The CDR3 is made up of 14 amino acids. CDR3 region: CAIRRLATSYEQYF. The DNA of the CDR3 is TGTGCCATCAGGAGACTAGCAACCTCCTACGAGCAGTACTTC.

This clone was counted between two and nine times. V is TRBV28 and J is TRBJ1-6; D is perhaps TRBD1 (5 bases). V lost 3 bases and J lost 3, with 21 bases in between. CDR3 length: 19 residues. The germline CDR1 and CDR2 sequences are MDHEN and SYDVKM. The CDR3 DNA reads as TGTGCCAGCAGTTTCAGGGATTGGCAGGGAGGATTCTATAATTCACCCCTCCACTTT. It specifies CASSFRDWQGGFYNSPLHF.

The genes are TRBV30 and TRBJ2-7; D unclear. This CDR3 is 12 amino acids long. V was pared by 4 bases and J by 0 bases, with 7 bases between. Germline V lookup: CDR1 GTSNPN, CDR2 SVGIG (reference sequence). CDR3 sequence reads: CAWTYPSYEQYF. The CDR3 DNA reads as TGTGCCTGGACTTACCCCTCCTACGAGCAGTACTTC.

CDR3 coding DNA: TGTGCCAGTAGTCTGGTCCATGGGGTAAACTATGGCTACACCTTC. Amino acids: CASSLVHGVNYGYTF. This chain joins TRBV19 and TRBJ1-2; D remains unclear. The germline V and J ends were trimmed by 5 bases and 2 bases, with 15 bases remaining between them. There are 15 residues in the CDR3. Germline V CDR1 and CDR2: LNHDA, SQIVND (reference sequence).

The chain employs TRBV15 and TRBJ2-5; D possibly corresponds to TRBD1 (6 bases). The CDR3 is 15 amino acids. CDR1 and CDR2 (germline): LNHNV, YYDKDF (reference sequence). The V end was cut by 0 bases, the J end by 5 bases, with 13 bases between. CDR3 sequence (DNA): TGTGCCACCAGCAGAGAGGGCAGGGGTTGGGAGACCCAGTACTTC. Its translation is CATSREGRGWETQYF. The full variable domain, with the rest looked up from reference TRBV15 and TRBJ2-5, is DAMVIQNPRYQVTQFGKPVTLSCSQTLNHNVMYWYQQKSSQAPKLLFHYYDKDFNNEADTPDNFQSRRPNTSFCFLDIRSPGLGDTAMYLCATSREGRGWETQYFGPGTRLLVL.

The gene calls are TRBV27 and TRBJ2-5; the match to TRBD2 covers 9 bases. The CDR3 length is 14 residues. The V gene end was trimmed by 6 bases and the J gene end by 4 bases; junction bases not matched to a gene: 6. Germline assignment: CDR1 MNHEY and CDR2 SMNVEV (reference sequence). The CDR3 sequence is CASSGAGGSETQYF. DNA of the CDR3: TGTGCCAGCAGCGGCGCGGGGGGGTCAGAGACCCAGTACTTC.

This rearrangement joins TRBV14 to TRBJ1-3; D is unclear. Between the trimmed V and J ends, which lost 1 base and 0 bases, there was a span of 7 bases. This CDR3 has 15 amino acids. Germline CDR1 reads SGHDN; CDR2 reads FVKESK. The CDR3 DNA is TGTGCCAGCAGCCAAGGGATCCTCTCTGGAAACACCATATATTTT. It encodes CASSQGILSGNTIYF. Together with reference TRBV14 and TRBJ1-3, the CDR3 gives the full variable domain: EAGVTQFPSHSVIEKGQTVTLRCDPISGHDNLYWYRRVMGKEIKFLLHFVKESKQDESGMPNNRFLAERTGGTYSTLKVQPAELEDSGVYFCASSQGILSGNTIYFGEGSWLTVV.

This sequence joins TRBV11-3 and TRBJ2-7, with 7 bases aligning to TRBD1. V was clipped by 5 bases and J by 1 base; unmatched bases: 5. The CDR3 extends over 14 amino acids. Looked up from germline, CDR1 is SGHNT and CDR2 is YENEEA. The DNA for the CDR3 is TGTGCCAGCAGCCCCAAGACAGGGTCCTACGAGCAGTACTTC. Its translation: CASSPKTGSYEQYF.

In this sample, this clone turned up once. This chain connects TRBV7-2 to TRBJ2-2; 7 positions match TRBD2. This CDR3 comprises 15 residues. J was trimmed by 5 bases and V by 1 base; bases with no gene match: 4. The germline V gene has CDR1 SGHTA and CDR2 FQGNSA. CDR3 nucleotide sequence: TGTGCCAGCAGCTTAGTAACGGGAGGTACCGGGGAGCTGTTTTTT. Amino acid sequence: CASSLVTGGTGELFF.

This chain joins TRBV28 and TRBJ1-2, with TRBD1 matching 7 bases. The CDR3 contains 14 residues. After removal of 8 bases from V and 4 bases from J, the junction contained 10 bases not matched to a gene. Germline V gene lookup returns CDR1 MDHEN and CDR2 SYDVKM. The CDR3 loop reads CASGTGARGYGYTF. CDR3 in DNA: TGTGCCAGCGGTACAGGGGCTCGCGGCTATGGCTACACCTTC.

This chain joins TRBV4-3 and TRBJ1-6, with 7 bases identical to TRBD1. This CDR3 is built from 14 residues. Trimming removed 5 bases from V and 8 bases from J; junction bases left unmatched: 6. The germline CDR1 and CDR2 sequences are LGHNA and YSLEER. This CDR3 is CASSSGDSYSPLHF. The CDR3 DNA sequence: TGCGCCAGCAGCAGCGGGGACAGCTATTCACCCCTCCACTTT.

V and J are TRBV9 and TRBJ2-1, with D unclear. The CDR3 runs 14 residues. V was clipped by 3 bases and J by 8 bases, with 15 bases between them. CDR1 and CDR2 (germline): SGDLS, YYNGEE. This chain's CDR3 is CASSESQLSDEQFF. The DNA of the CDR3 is TGTGCCAGCAGCGAAAGTCAGCTCTCTGATGAGCAGTTCTTC.

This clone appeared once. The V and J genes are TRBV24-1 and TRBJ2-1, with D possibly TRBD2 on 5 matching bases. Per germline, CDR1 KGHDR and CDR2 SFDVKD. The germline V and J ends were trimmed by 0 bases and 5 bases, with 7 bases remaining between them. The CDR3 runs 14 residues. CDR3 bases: TGTGCCACCAGTGATTTGACCGGGAACAATGAGCAGTTCTTC. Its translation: CATSDLTGNNEQFF.

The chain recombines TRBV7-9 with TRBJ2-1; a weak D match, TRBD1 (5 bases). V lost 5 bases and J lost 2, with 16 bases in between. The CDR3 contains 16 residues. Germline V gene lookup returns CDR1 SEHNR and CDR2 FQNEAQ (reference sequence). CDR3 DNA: TGTGCCAGCAGCCCAGCAGGCAGGGCTCCCTACAATGAGCAGTTCTTC. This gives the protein CASSPAGRAPYNEQFF.